This TCR beta chain is from a study of OX40 agonist ivuxolimab in advanced cancers. The wider study: The patients got ivuxolimab, which is an agonistic anti-OX40 (CD134) antibody.

The CDR3 has 14 amino acids. V was shortened by 2 bases and J by 4 bases, with 10 bases between the two germline ends. Germline assignment: CDR1 MNHEY and CDR2 SVGAGI. Assay: immunoSEQ multiplex PCR; the TCRdb copy retains only in-frame clones and omits some. The repertoire holds 40,000 to 50,000 clones, with 88% as singletons. The chain carries TRBV6-5 and TRBJ2-3, with D possibly being TRBD2 (6 bases). The sample in question was CD4+ or CD8+ T cells sorted from blood, obtained in a trial of the OX40 agonist ivuxolimab. The clonotype was recovered from an adult with an advanced solid tumor such as melanoma, head and neck, liver or kidney cancer. The CDR3 DNA is TGTGCCAGCAGTTACGCGGGGTCCGCAGATACGCAGTATTTT. Translation: CASSYAGSADTQYF.